The T cell receptor beta chain under discussion was sequenced for a study of blood T cells in healthy people across ages. V trimming: 5 bases; J trimming: 3 bases; junction bases outside the gene matches: 9. The CDR3 sequence is 16 residues long. Germline V gene data show CDR1 as MNHNS and CDR2 as SASEGT. A sample-barcoded 5' primer and a J-beta primer mix were used in a second PCR of roughly 6 to 11 cycles. Unique molecular identifiers of 12 random nucleotides labeled each cDNA. TCRdb used MiXCR to reprocess the 5' RACE reads, holding one entry per CDR3 protein. The table lists about 1.5 million distinct CDR3 sequences, 42% of them singletons. Comment on this clonotype: The antigen remains unidentified.

General observations from the study: Among T cells, TCR beta diversity per million cells dropped roughly linearly as age rose.

The specimen was blood. This sequence originates from a woman between 18 and 29 years old in good health. This rearrangement joins TRBV6-1 to TRBJ2-1; 8 positions agree with TRBD1. The CDR3: CASSLGQGRNYNEQFF. As DNA, the CDR3 is TGTGCCAGCAGTTTAGGACAGGGCCGTAACTACAATGAGCAGTTCTTC.